The 31 T cell receptor beta chains presented below share a single source sample, sequenced in a study of blood T cell repertoires in COVID-19. TCRdb keeps only in-frame clones here, not all; method: immunoSEQ multiplex PCR. In the table there are some 200,000 clones, roughly 84% of which are singletons. The sequencing sample was made of peripheral blood. These TCRs come from a human donor in a cohort sampled during active COVID-19.

The V gene is TRBV10-3, the J gene TRBJ1-2; TRBD1 agrees at 7 bases. CDR3 length: 13 amino acids. Germline CDR1 is ENHRY and CDR2 is SYGVKD. With 6 bases clipped from V and 4 bases from J, the junction kept 5 bases outside the gene matches. The CDR3 loop reads CAIRGTDFYGYTF. CDR3 nucleotide sequence: TGTGCCATCAGAGGGACAGACTTCTATGGCTACACCTTC.

The J gene is TRBJ1-6, the V gene TRBV2; TRBD1 might be the D (6 bases). There are 15 residues in the CDR3. The V gene's germline CDR1 is SNHLY and CDR2 FYNNEI. V lost 7 bases, J lost 7 bases, and 17 bases lay in between. CDR3 DNA: TGTGCCAGCACCCCGAGGGGGGGGAGAAATTCACCCCTCCACTTT. It yields the protein CASTPRGGRNSPLHF.

The chain has TRBV6-2 or TRBV6-3 and TRBJ1-2, with D possibly TRBD1 on 5 matching bases. The germline V gene has CDR1 MNHEY and CDR2 SVGEGT. The CDR3 has 14 amino acids. V lost 4 bases and J lost 6, with 15 bases in between. For the CDR3, the DNA is TGTGCCAGCAGTTCCCTGGTACCAGGGAATGGCTACACCTTC. Amino acid sequence: CASSSLVPGNGYTF.

DNA of the CDR3: TGTGCCAGTAGTATAAGCGGGAGGGCCCGTTACAATGAGCAGTTCTTC. Residues: CASSISGRARYNEQFF. This chain connects TRBV19 to TRBJ2-1; the match to TRBD2 covers 10 bases. The ends lost 2 bases at V and 4 bases at J; junction bases unmatched: 5. Germline CDR1 and CDR2: LNHDA and SQIVND (reference sequence). The CDR3 has 16 amino acids.

The chain combines TRBV2 with TRBJ2-2, with D unclear. The CDR3 totals 14 residues. Trimming cost V 3 bases and J 3 bases, with 8 bases left between them. Germline loops: CDR1 SNHLY, CDR2 FYNNEI. The DNA for the CDR3 is TGTGCCAGCAGTGAGAGGTGGGACACCGGGGAGCTGTTTTTT. This encodes CASSERWDTGELFF. Variable domain in full (rest from reference TRBV2 and TRBJ2-2): EPEVTQTPSHQVTQMGQEVILRCVPISNHLYFYWYRQILGQKVEFLVSFYNNEISEKSEIFDDQFSVERPDGSNFTLKIRSTKLEDSAMYFCASSERWDTGELFFGEGSRLTVL.

This sequence joins TRBV10-3 and TRBJ2-1; the D is unclear. This CDR3 has 15 residues. Trimming left V 0 bases short and J 5 bases short, with 11 bases between. The germline CDR1 and CDR2 sequences are ENHRY and SYGVKD. CDR3 residues: CAISESVLRDNEQFF. In nucleotides, the CDR3 is TGTGCCATCAGTGAGTCGGTCTTGCGAGACAATGAGCAGTTCTTC.

V usage is TRBV28 and J usage is TRBJ1-1, with 9 bases that match TRBD1. CDR3 length: 14 amino acids. J was trimmed by 6 bases and V by 7 bases; bases with no gene match: 9. CDR1 and CDR2 (germline): MDHEN, SYDVKM. For the CDR3, the DNA is TGTGCCAGCACCCCTGGGGACAGGGTCCCTGAAGCTTTCTTT. This gives the protein CASTPGDRVPEAFF.

This chain uses TRBV28 with TRBJ2-1; possibly TRBD2 for D (5 bases). The CDR3 is made up of 11 amino acids. The V gene lost 3 bases and the J gene lost 12 bases, with 9 bases spanning the gap. Germline V CDR1 and CDR2: MDHEN, SYDVKM. The CDR3 coding sequence is TGTGCCAGCAGTTTCGTGGGGAGGCAGTTCTTC. It is translated as CASSFVGRQFF. Full variable domain (rest looked up from reference TRBV28 and TRBJ2-1): DVKVTQSSRYLVKRTGEKVFLECVQDMDHENMFWYRQDPGLGLRLIYFSYDVKMKEKGDIPEGYSVSREKKERFSLILESASTNQTSMYLCASSFVGRQFFGPGTRLTVL.

The chain couples TRBV4-1 to TRBJ2-2; the D gene is possibly TRBD2 (6 bases). The germline V and J ends were trimmed by 0 bases and 1 base, with 9 bases remaining between them. Germline V gives CDR1 MGHRA, CDR2 YSYEKL. The length of the CDR3 is 16 residues. The CDR3 loop reads CASSQDPSVNTGELFF. The DNA of the CDR3 is TGCGCCAGCAGCCAAGACCCTAGCGTGAACACCGGGGAGCTGTTTTTT.

The chain is built from TRBV30 and TRBJ2-7; 7 bases agree with TRBD1. Germline assignment: CDR1 GTSNPN and CDR2 SVGIG (reference sequence). V trimming: 3 bases; J trimming: 5 bases; junction bases outside the gene matches: 13. This CDR3 region has 15 residues. Here the CDR3 reads CAWSANPTGVDEQYF. The CDR3 region has the DNA TGTGCCTGGAGCGCTAATCCAACAGGGGTGGACGAGCAGTACTTC.

This chain joins TRBV6-5 and TRBJ1-5, with unresolved D. Trimming left V 4 bases short and J 2 bases short, with 9 bases between. The CDR3 sequence is 14 residues long. Germline-derived CDR1 and CDR2 are MNHEY and SVGAGI. The CDR3 DNA is TGTGCCAGCAGTTCCCAACTAGGCAATCAGCCCCAGCATTTT. Protein product: CASSSQLGNQPQHF.

The chain joins TRBV7-2 to TRBJ2-7; 7 bases map to TRBD2. Germline assignment: CDR1 SGHTA and CDR2 FQGNSA. This CDR3 contains 15 residues. The trim removed 0 bases at V and 5 bases at J, leaving 7 bases unmatched. The CDR3 here is CASSLASRDYNEQYF. The CDR3 DNA sequence: TGTGCCAGCAGCTTAGCATCACGGGACTATAACGAGCAGTACTTC. Full variable domain (remainder filled in from reference TRBV7-2 and TRBJ2-7): GAGVSQSPSNKVTEKGKDVELRCDPISGHTALYWYRQSLGQGLEFLIYFQGNSAPDKSGLPSDRFSAERTGGSVSTLTIQRTQQEDSAVYLCASSLASRDYNEQYFGPGTRLTVT.

This clone was counted a few times. The chain recombines TRBV11-1 with TRBJ2-1; TRBD2 matches 8 bases. The CDR3 runs 15 residues. Unmatched junction bases numbered 11, after V lost 5 bases and J lost 8 bases. Germline V gene data show CDR1 as SGHAT and CDR2 as FQDESV (reference sequence). Here the CDR3 reads CASSRYSGTSDEQFF. CDR3 DNA sequence: TGTGCCAGCAGCCGCTATAGCGGGACGAGCGATGAGCAGTTCTTC.

The chain joins TRBV18 to TRBJ2-3, with D perhaps TRBD1 (7 bases). With 1 base removed from V and 7 bases from J, the gap between germline ends came to 15 bases. This CDR3 is 15 amino acids long. Germline CDR1 and CDR2: KGHSH and LQKENI. CDR3 DNA sequence: TGTGCCAGCTCACCACAGGGGGCCGCGGGGAATACGCAGTATTTT. Its protein is CASSPQGAAGNTQYF.

This clone came up once. V usage is TRBV28 and J usage is TRBJ1-2; D perhaps matches TRBD1 (5 bases). V was pared by 2 bases and J by 7 bases, with 20 bases between. Germline loops: CDR1 MDHEN, CDR2 SYDVKM. The CDR3 is 16 amino acids. CDR3 amino acids: CASSLASLRGATGYTF. CDR3 DNA: TGTGCCAGCAGTTTAGCTTCATTGCGGGGCGCGACTGGCTACACCTTC.

The J gene is TRBJ2-7, the V gene TRBV5-1, with 7 bases identical to TRBD1. Germline assignment: CDR1 SGHRS and CDR2 YFSETQ. The CDR3 covers 14 residues. Trimming removed 4 bases from V and 2 bases from J; junction bases left unmatched: 6. This CDR3 is CASSDRTGPYEQYF. Written as DNA, the CDR3 is TGCGCCAGCAGCGACCGGACAGGACCCTACGAGCAGTACTTC.

The chain employs TRBV6-4 and TRBJ2-1; the match to TRBD2 covers 7 bases. Germline CDR1 reads MRHNA; CDR2 reads SNTAGT. The CDR3 covers 15 residues. Trimming cost V 2 bases and J 6 bases; bases outside gene matches: 7. The CDR3 sequence is CASSDLTSDLNEQFF. In DNA, the CDR3 is TGTGCCAGCAGTGACCTTACTAGCGACCTCAATGAGCAGTTCTTC.

The rearrangement joins TRBV28 to TRBJ1-3; 7 bases map to TRBD1. The CDR3 spans 14 residues. CDR1 is MDHEN and CDR2 is SYDVKM in the germline V gene. V lost 5 bases to trimming and J lost 7 bases; unmatched junction nucleotides: 8. The CDR3 nucleotides read TGTGCCAGCAGTACAAGGGGGCGCGGGAACACCATATATTTT. As protein: CASSTRGRGNTIYF.

The genes are TRBV7-9 and TRBJ1-4; no firm D call. The CDR3 is 16 amino acids. V lost 6 bases, J lost 8 bases, and 22 bases lay in between. CDR1 and CDR2 from the germline V gene are SEHNR and FQNEAQ (reference sequence). DNA of the CDR3: TGTGCCAGCAGACTAACGTTTGGCGGAAAGCAGGAAAAACTGTTTTTT. Its translation is CASRLTFGGKQEKLFF. Complete variable domain (other parts from reference TRBV7-9 and TRBJ1-4): DTGVSQNPRHKITKRGQNVTFRCDPISEHNRLYWYRQTLGQGPEFLTYFQNEAQLEKSRLLSDRFSAERPKGSFSTLEIQRTEQGDSAMYLCASRLTFGGKQEKLFFGSGTQLSVL.

This clone was observed a single time. The chain employs TRBV28 and TRBJ2-3; TRBD1 agrees at 7 bases. Trimming removed 1 base from V and 0 bases from J; junction bases left unmatched: 7. Germline V CDR1 and CDR2: MDHEN, SYDVKM. The CDR3 loop spans 17 amino acids. The CDR3: CASSLSAGQDSTDTQYF. The CDR3 DNA follows: TGTGCCAGCAGTTTATCCGCTGGACAGGATAGCACAGATACGCAGTATTTT.

This chain uses TRBV15 with TRBJ1-2; TRBD1 is a possible D gene (6 bases). Germline loops: CDR1 LNHNV, CDR2 YYDKDF (reference sequence). This CDR3 spans 14 amino acids. V was pared by 0 bases and J by 8 bases, with 13 bases between. The CDR3 DNA is TGTGCCACCAGCAGAGAAGACAGGTCCGACGGCTACACCTTC. It specifies CATSREDRSDGYTF.

This rearrangement joins TRBV7-2 to TRBJ1-6; 11 bases line up with TRBD1. The CDR3 consists of 18 residues. The J segment lost 2 bases and the V segment lost 3 bases, leaving 6 bases of the junction unmatched. Germline lookup yields CDR1 SGHTA and CDR2 FQGNSA. CDR3 in amino acids: CASSFGTGGRTYNSPLHF. The DNA of the CDR3 is TGTGCCAGCAGCTTCGGGACAGGGGGAAGAACCTATAATTCACCCCTCCACTTT.

This chain uses TRBV5-1 with TRBJ2-7, with TRBD1 matching 9 bases. Per germline, CDR1 SGHRS and CDR2 YFSETQ. V trimming: 5 bases; J trimming: 4 bases; junction bases outside the gene matches: 7. This CDR3 contains 14 residues. The CDR3 sequence is CASSLGQGLYEQYF. CDR3 bases: TGCGCCAGCAGTCTGGGACAGGGTCTTTACGAGCAGTACTTC.

The V gene is TRBV6-5, the J gene TRBJ2-7; 10 bases agree with TRBD1. CDR1 is MNHEY, CDR2 SVGAGI, per germline. The CDR3 contains 14 residues. V gave up 6 bases and J gave up 1 base; unmatched junction bases: 3. In DNA, the CDR3 is TGTGCCAGCAGGTCGGGACAGGGGTCCTACGAGCAGTACTTC. Translated: CASRSGQGSYEQYF.

The chain has TRBV10-1 and TRBJ2-1; TRBD2 aligns across 9 bases. J gave up 6 bases and V 8 bases, and 2 bases lay outside the gene matches. This CDR3 has 12 amino acids. CDR1 is WNHNN and CDR2 is SYGVQD in the germline V gene (reference sequence). CDR3 nucleotide sequence: TGCGCCAGCGGGACTAGCTTCAATGAGCAGTTCTTC. This sequence encodes CASGTSFNEQFF.

V is TRBV28 and J is TRBJ2-7; tentatively, D is TRBD1 (6 bases). Per the germline V gene, CDR1 is MDHEN and CDR2 is SYDVKM. V lost 6 bases, J lost 3 bases, and 9 bases lay in between. This CDR3 is 12 amino acids long. The CDR3 DNA sequence: TGTGCCAGCAGCAGACAGGACTACGAGCAGTACTTC. As protein: CASSRQDYEQYF.

This clone was found once. This chain connects TRBV5-1 to TRBJ2-7; D possibly corresponds to TRBD2 (5 bases). The CDR3 is made up of 14 amino acids. Trimming removed 1 base at V and 3 bases at J, with 11 bases between. Germline CDR1 reads SGHRS; CDR2 reads YFSETQ. The CDR3: CASSLWGDHYEQYF. The CDR3 DNA reads as TGCGCCAGCAGCTTGTGGGGAGATCACTACGAGCAGTACTTC.

This clone came up a few times. This rearrangement joins TRBV5-1 to TRBJ1-1, with TRBD1 as a possible D gene (5 bases). Trimming removed 3 bases at V and 1 base at J, with 13 bases between. Germline loops: CDR1 SGHRS, CDR2 YFSETQ. The CDR3 loop spans 15 amino acids. The CDR3 coding sequence is TGCGCCAGCAGCTGGAATGGGGGGGAGAACACTGAAGCTTTCTTT. It codes for CASSWNGGENTEAFF.

The V call is TRBV13, the J call TRBJ2-2, with a possible D match to TRBD2 (5 bases). Trimming cost V 1 base and J 4 bases, with 10 bases left between them. The CDR3 consists of 15 residues. In germline, CDR1 is PRHDT, CDR2 FYEKMQ (reference sequence). CDR3 coding DNA: TGTGCCAGCAGCTTAGAGCGGCAAGTCACCGGGGAGCTGTTTTTT. Its protein is CASSLERQVTGELFF.

CDR3 nucleotide sequence: TGTGCCAGCAGTGAACTCAGGGGGCGAGGAGATACGCAGTATTTT. Its translation is CASSELRGRGDTQYF. The V gene is TRBV6-1, the J gene TRBJ2-3, with 8 bases aligning to TRBD1. V gave up 2 bases and J gave up 5 bases; unmatched junction bases: 6. There are 15 residues in the CDR3. CDR1 MNHNS and CDR2 SASEGT come from the germline V gene.

The rearrangement links TRBV7-9 to TRBJ2-1; perhaps TRBD2 as D (6 bases). The CDR3 sequence is 12 residues long. V lost 3 bases and J lost 9, with 9 bases in between. Germline V gene lookup returns CDR1 SEHNR and CDR2 FQNEAQ (reference sequence). CDR3 coding DNA: TGTGCCAGCAGCTTTGGAGGGACTGAGCAGTTCTTC. This translates into CASSFGGTEQFF. The entire variable domain, with the rest obtained from reference TRBV7-9 and TRBJ2-1, is as follows: DTGVSQNPRHKITKRGQNVTFRCDPISEHNRLYWYRQTLGQGPEFLTYFQNEAQLEKSRLLSDRFSAERPKGSFSTLEIQRTEQGDSAMYLCASSFGGTEQFFGPGTRLTVL.